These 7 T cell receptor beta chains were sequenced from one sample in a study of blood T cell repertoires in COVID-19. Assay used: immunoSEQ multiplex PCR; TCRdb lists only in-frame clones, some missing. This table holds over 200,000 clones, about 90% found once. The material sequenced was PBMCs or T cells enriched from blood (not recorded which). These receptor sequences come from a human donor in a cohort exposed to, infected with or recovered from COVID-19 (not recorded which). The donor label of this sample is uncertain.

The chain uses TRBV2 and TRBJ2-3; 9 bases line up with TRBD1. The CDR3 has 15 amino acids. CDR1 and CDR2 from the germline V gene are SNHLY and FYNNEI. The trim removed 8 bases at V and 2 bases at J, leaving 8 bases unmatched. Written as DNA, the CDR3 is TGTGCCAGCGAGACCGGGACAGGGCACACAGATACGCAGTATTTT. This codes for CASETGTGHTDTQYF.

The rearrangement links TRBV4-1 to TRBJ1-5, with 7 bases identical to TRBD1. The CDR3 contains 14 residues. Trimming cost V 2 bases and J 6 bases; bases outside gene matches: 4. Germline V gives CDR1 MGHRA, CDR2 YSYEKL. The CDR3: CASSQQGGGQPQHF. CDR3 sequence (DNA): TGCGCCAGCAGCCAACAGGGGGGCGGTCAGCCCCAGCATTTT.

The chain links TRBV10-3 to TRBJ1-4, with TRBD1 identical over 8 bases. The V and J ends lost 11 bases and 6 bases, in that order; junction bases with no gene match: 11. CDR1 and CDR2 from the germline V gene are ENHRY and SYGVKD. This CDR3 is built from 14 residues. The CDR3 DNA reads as TGTGCCTCCAAGGCCGGGACAGGCGATGAAAAACTGTTTTTT. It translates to CASKAGTGDEKLFF.

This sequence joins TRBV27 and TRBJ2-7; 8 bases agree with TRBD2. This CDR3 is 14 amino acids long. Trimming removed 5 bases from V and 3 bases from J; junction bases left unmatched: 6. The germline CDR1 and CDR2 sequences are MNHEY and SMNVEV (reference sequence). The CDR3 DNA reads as TGTGCCAGCAGTGTAGCGGGGTCGGACTACGAGCAGTACTTC. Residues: CASSVAGSDYEQYF.

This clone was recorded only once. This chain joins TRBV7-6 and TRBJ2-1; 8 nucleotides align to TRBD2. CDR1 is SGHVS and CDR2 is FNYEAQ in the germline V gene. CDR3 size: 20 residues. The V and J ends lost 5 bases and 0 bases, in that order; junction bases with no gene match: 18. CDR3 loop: CASSPASGGGLSSSYNEQFF. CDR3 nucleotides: TGTGCCAGCAGCCCAGCGAGTGGCGGGGGGTTGTCGAGCTCCTACAATGAGCAGTTCTTC.

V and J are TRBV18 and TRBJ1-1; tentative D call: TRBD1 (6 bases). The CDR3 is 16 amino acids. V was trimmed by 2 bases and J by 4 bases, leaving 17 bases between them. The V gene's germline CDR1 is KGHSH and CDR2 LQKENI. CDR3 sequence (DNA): TGTGCCAGCTCACCAAGTGTCGCAGGGGTTATCACTGAAGCTTTCTTT. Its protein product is CASSPSVAGVITEAFF.

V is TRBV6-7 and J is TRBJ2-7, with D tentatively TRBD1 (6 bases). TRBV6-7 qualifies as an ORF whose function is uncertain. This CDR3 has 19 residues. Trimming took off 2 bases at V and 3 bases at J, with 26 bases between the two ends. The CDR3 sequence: CASSYPTARRVLGGYEQYF. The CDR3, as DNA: TGTGCCAGCAGTTACCCGACAGCGAGACGGGTATTAGGGGGCTACGAGCAGTACTTC.